The present TCR beta chain was sequenced within a study of T cells in Graves' hyperthyroidism and ophthalmopathy. Comment on this clonotype: Its antigen is unknown.

Inclusion characteristics of ophthalmopathy patients comprised a Clinical Activity Score of at least 3, a NOSPECS grade of at least 4, and duration under 3 months. The PBMCs studied were ones that came from roughly 9.4 ml fresh peripheral blood. Study conclusions and caveats: The majority of expanded thyroid clonotypes above 0.001 also appeared in blood. A model using 13 V-J features told ophthalmopathy apart from stable hyperthyroidism.

TCR beta CDR3 regions were amplified from RNA. Carried out on the TCR CDR3, a first-round RT-PCR used the HTBI primer set. TCRdb passed the multiplex PCR reads through MiXCR, listing each CDR3 protein once. The sample contains approximately 40,000 distinct CDR3 sequences, roughly 50% of which appear only once. Trimming cost V 4 bases and J 2 bases; bases outside gene matches: 8. The CDR3 covers 15 residues. Germline loops: CDR1 SGDLS, CDR2 YYNGEE. The chain links TRBV9 to TRBJ2-7, with TRBD1 matching 8 bases. Sequencing was done on a sample of blood. The clonotype comes from a man in his forties with Graves' ophthalmopathy. In nucleotides, the CDR3 is TGTGCCAGCAGCAGGACCGGGACAGGACCCTACGAGCAGTACTTC. Amino acids: CASSRTGTGPYEQYF.